This T cell receptor (beta chain) was recovered during a study of PD-1 blockade in mismatch repair-deficient tumors. Whole-study context: Patients had approximately 12 mismatch repair-deficient cancer types and were previously treated and progressing. Study-level points and caveats: Tumor-resident clones, often absent from pretreatment blood, expanded after pembrolizumab and then contracted.

Libraries were prepared by immunoSEQ multiplex PCR; TCRdb keeps only in-frame clonotypes and omits some of them. Of approximately 22,000 clones in the sample, 84% were seen once. As regards this clone: Its antigen is unidentified.

Every patient had mismatch repair deficiency by PCR or immunohistochemistry. CDR1 is GTSNPN, CDR2 SVGIG, per germline (reference sequence). Trimming at V came to 5 bases and at J to 3 bases, leaving 8 bases not matched to a gene. This CDR3 contains 14 residues. This chain connects TRBV30 to TRBJ1-1, with 8 bases identical to TRBD1. The receptor was isolated from an adult with mismatch repair-deficient cancer. Specimen: peripheral blood, collected 2 weeks after starting pembrolizumab. CDR3 coding DNA: TGTGCCTGGGTGACCGGGACAGGCCACACTGAAGCTTTCTTT. Translated: CAWVTGTGHTEAFF. The full variable domain, in which reference TRBV30 and TRBJ1-1 provide the parts outside the CDR3, is SQTIHQWPATLVQPVGSPLSLECTVEGTSNPNLYWYRQAAGRGLQLLFYSVGIGQISSEVPQNLSASRPQDRQFILSSKKLLLSDSGFYLCAWVTGTGHTEAFFGQGTRLTVV.